Listed below are T cell receptor beta chains from one sample, sequenced in a study of CD8+ T cells in alopecia areata. TCRdb keeps only in-frame clones here, not all; method: immunoSEQ multiplex PCR. In the table there are fewer than 100,000 clones, about 64% of which are singletons. The specimen was CD8+ T cells sorted from blood, collected at week 4, from a patient treated with tofacitinib. Receptor source: a human donor with alopecia areata. Both conserved end residues are part of each CDR3. D genes are given only for firm matches. Expanded clones get a size class; other rows say once, few or many, or leave the size out.

clone size,J gene,V gene,D gene,CDR3 DNA,CDR3 protein
.,TRBJ2-5,TRBV6-5,.,TGTGCCAGCAGTTACTCGAAGTGGGTCCAAGAGACCCAGTACTTC,CASSYSKWVQETQYF
many,TRBJ2-3,TRBV10-2,.,TGCGCCAGCAGTGACGACGGCACAGATACGCAGTATTTT,CASSDDGTDTQYF
.,TRBJ2-6,TRBV25-1,.,TGTGCCAGCAGTGAATCTGGGGCTGGGGCCAACGTCCTGACTTTC,CASSESGAGANVLTF
.,TRBJ1-2,TRBV7-9,.,TGTGCCAGCAGCTTAGAGGGTGATTCAGAACCCCTGCTCTATGGCTACACCTTC,CASSLEGDSEPLLYGYTF
medium-sized,TRBJ1-5,TRBV7-6,TRBD1,TGTGCCAGCAGCCCAGGGACAGGCCAGGGGAATCAGCCCCAGCATTTT,CASSPGTGQGNQPQHF
.,TRBJ2-5,TRBV7-2,.,TGTGCCAGCAGTTCTCCCCCGTGGTCCAGGCCCCAAGAGACCCAGTACTTC,CASSSPPWSRPQETQYF
.,TRBJ2-2,TRBV5-6,.,TGTGCCAGCATCCTCTTGGGGGCCGGGGAGCTGTTTTTT,CASILLGAGELFF
.,TRBJ2-5,TRBV19,.,TGTGCCAGTAGTCTTGGGGAGACCCAGTACTTC,CASSLGETQYF
.,TRBJ2-7,TRBV7-2,.,TGTGCCAGCAGCTTACCGGCTGCCGAGCAGTACTTC,CASSLPAAEQYF
.,TRBJ2-5,TRBV5-6,.,TGTGCCAGCAGCTTGGCGTCCTTACAAGAGACCCAGTACTTC,CASSLASLQETQYF
few,TRBJ1-2,TRBV29-1,.,TGCAGCGTTGAGGATACAAGGTTCTATGGCTACACCTTC,CSVEDTRFYGYTF
.,TRBJ2-3,TRBV9,.,TGTGCCAGCAGCGTAGACAGCACAGATACGCAGTATTTT,CASSVDSTDTQYF
.,TRBJ1-1,TRBV4-3,.,TGCGCCAGCAGCCAAGATGGGTGGACTGAAGCTTTCTTT,CASSQDGWTEAFF